The clone carrying this TCR beta chain was seen a handful of times. Its antigen is not identified. The sample belongs to a study of human T cells and chemical hapten exposure. The study's findings and limits: DPC sensitization produced no change in TCRs with frequency above 1 in 1000. As the donors had alopecia, their immune response may differ from healthy people's.

Germline CDR1 is WNHNN and CDR2 is SYGVQD (reference sequence). The CDR3 has 15 residues. Trimming left V 11 bases short and J 3 bases short, with 22 bases between. Regarding time point: patch test 3, about 24 weeks after DPC sensitization. Treatment in this sample: therapeutic diphenylcyclopropenone sensitization with weekly scalp DPC. Alopecia patients between 18 and 70 years old and suitable for DPC were used as donors. As handled by the study authors: Samples held a median of around 100,000 TCRs, range 23,224–690,600. In TCRdb, the RACE reads were re-called with MiXCR into one record per CDR3 protein. The authors' filters were not applied to this entry. Of roughly 200,000 distinct CDR3 sequences listed, around 23% are singletons.

The specimen was whole blood, collected in connection with sensitization to the hapten diphenylcyclopropenone (DPC). This sequence joins TRBV10-1 and TRBJ1-1; tentatively, D is TRBD1 (5 bases). This clonotype was obtained from a woman aged 35 to 49 with alopecia areata. Some clones in this sample may be carry-over from other donors' samples. CDR3: CAPNAGTPGDTEAFF. The CDR3 coding sequence is TGCGCCCCCAATGCAGGGACGCCGGGCGACACTGAAGCTTTCTTT.